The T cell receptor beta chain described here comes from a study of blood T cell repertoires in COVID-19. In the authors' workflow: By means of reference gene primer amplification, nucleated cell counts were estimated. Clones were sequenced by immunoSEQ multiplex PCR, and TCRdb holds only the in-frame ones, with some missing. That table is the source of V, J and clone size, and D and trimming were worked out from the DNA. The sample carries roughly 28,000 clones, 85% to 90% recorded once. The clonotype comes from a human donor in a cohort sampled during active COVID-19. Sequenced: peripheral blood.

The CDR3 reads CASSFGVARPSYEQYF. The CDR3 DNA is TGTGCCAGCAGCTTTGGAGTCGCGCGTCCTTCCTACGAGCAGTACTTC. The gene calls are TRBV13 and TRBJ2-7, with unresolved D. The CDR3 is 16 residues long. From germline, CDR1 is PRHDT and CDR2 FYEKMQ (reference sequence). V was trimmed by 3 bases and J by 1 base, leaving 16 bases between them.